These 14 T cell receptor beta chains were all obtained from the same sample, sequenced in a study of cytomegalovirus exposure and HLA in healthy donors. This PCR relied on a set of 60 Vbeta primers and 13 Jbeta primers. Clones were read by immunoSEQ multiplex PCR, and TCRdb kept only the in-frame ones, dropping some. The repertoire consists of around 170,000 clones, with around 80% occurring once and the leading ten covering less than 2.5%. Sequenced input: PBMCs. These TCRs come from a woman aged 25 to 39 in good health and CMV-seropositive.

This clone has only a few counts. The V call is TRBV9, the J call TRBJ2-1; D remains ambiguous. The CDR3 is 12 residues long. The ends were cut back, 3 bases at V and 7 bases at J, with 8 bases in the middle. Germline lookup yields CDR1 SGDLS and CDR2 YYNGEE. In DNA form, the CDR3 reads TGTGCCAGCAGCGCCCAATTTAATGAGCAGTTCTTC. Protein product: CASSAQFNEQFF.

This rearrangement joins TRBV2 to TRBJ1-2; possible D gene TRBD1, 6 bases. The CDR3 loop spans 15 amino acids. Germline V CDR1 and CDR2: SNHLY, FYNNEI. V dropped 4 bases and J dropped 1 base, with 13 bases sitting between them. The CDR3 is CASSGEGHFNYGYTF. CDR3 coding DNA: TGTGCCAGCAGTGGGGAGGGACATTTTAACTATGGCTACACCTTC.

This clone was seen only once. This chain connects TRBV5-1 to TRBJ2-7, with D possibly TRBD2 on 6 matching bases. Between the trimmed V and J ends, which lost 3 bases and 7 bases, there was a span of 32 bases. The CDR3 length is 19 residues. Germline loops: CDR1 SGHRS, CDR2 YFSETQ. Here the CDR3 reads CASSSIISATRGYTGEQYF. In nucleotides, the CDR3 is TGCGCCAGCAGCTCCATCATATCTGCGACGCGGGGCTATACGGGGGAGCAGTACTTC.

This rearrangement joins TRBV28 to TRBJ2-7; D might be TRBD2 (5 bases). Germline loops: CDR1 MDHEN, CDR2 SYDVKM. Trimming removed 2 bases from V and 2 bases from J, with 10 bases in between. The CDR3 has 14 amino acids. CDR3 sequence (DNA): TGTGCCAGCAGTTTACGCTCGGGGACCTACGAGCAGTACTTC. It yields the protein CASSLRSGTYEQYF.

The chain carries TRBV5-6 and TRBJ2-7, with D possibly TRBD1 on 6 matching bases. Germline V gene lookup returns CDR1 SGHDT and CDR2 YYEEEE. CDR3 length: 13 amino acids. V was cut by 0 bases and J by 4 bases, with 8 bases left in between. DNA for the CDR3: TGTGCCAGCAGCTTGGGGGACAATTACGAGCAGTACTTC. Residues: CASSLGDNYEQYF.

This rearrangement joins TRBV28 to TRBJ1-2, with TRBD1 identical over 12 bases. V lost 4 bases and J lost 8; bases outside the gene matches: 5. CDR1 and CDR2 from the germline V gene are MDHEN and SYDVKM. The CDR3 has 14 amino acids. CDR3 nucleotide sequence: TGTGCCAGCAGTTGGGGGACAGGGGGCCGGGGCTACACCTTC. It yields the protein CASSWGTGGRGYTF.

This clone has a handful of counts. The chain carries TRBV11-2 and TRBJ1-5, with 7 positions matching TRBD1. From germline, CDR1 is SGHAT and CDR2 FQNNGV. V was clipped by 5 bases and J by 5 bases; unmatched bases: 18. The CDR3 extends over 18 amino acids. CDR3 coding DNA: TGTGCCAGCAGCCCCGCCTTTAGACAGGGAGGTTCGGATCAGCCCCAGCATTTT. Translation gives CASSPAFRQGGSDQPQHF.

This sequence joins TRBV11-2 and TRBJ2-2; a possible D gene is TRBD1 (5 bases). This CDR3 is 16 amino acids long. Trimming cost V 5 bases and J 3 bases, with 16 bases left between them. Germline assignment: CDR1 SGHAT and CDR2 FQNNGV. The CDR3 here is CASSTIRKGYTGELFF. CDR3 DNA: TGTGCCAGCAGCACGATCCGCAAGGGGTACACCGGGGAGCTGTTTTTT.

The CDR3 coding sequence is TGTGCCAGCAGAAAAAAGGGACAAGGCTACGAGCAGTACTTC. This sequence encodes CASRKKGQGYEQYF. V usage is TRBV27 and J usage is TRBJ2-7; perhaps TRBD1 as D (6 bases). Germline-derived CDR1 and CDR2 are MNHEY and SMNVEV (reference sequence). This CDR3 spans 14 amino acids. Between the trimmed V and J ends, which lost 6 bases and 3 bases, there was a span of 15 bases.

The chain couples TRBV28 to TRBJ2-5, with D perhaps TRBD2 (6 bases). The DNA end is more similar to TRBJ2-7, so the J call may be wrong. The CDR3 is 16 amino acids. CDR1 and CDR2 (germline): MDHEN, SYDVKM. The CDR3 DNA is TGTGCCAGCAGGCCTCCGACTAGAAAACCACACTACGAGCAGTACTTC. Translated: CASRPPTRKPHYEQYF.

This chain joins TRBV29-1 and TRBJ1-1; the D gene is possibly TRBD1 (5 bases). Germline CDR1 SQVTM, CDR2 ANQGSEA. The CDR3 covers 15 residues. V was shortened by 0 bases and J by 6 bases, with 17 bases between the two germline ends. The CDR3 sequence is CSVEDLQGSRPEAFF. Written as DNA, the CDR3 is TGCAGCGTTGAAGATCTTCAGGGCTCACGCCCTGAAGCTTTCTTT. The full variable domain, with the rest looked up from reference TRBV29-1 and TRBJ1-1, is SAVISQKPSRDICQRGTSLTIQCQVDSQVTMMFWYRQQPGQSLTLIATANQGSEATYESGFVIDKFPISRPNLTFSTLTVSNMSPEDSSIYLCSVEDLQGSRPEAFFGQGTRLTVV.

This chain connects TRBV7-9 to TRBJ2-1; no reliable D call. Between the trimmed V and J ends, which lost 2 bases and 6 bases, there was a span of 11 bases. In germline, CDR1 is SEHNR, CDR2 FQNEAQ (reference sequence). The CDR3 consists of 14 residues. The CDR3 DNA reads as TGTGCCAGCAGCTTACCGCGTTCGATCAATGAGCAGTTCTTC. It specifies CASSLPRSINEQFF.

The chain has TRBV5-6 and TRBJ2-5; 7 bases match TRBD2. The germline V gene has CDR1 SGHDT and CDR2 YYEEEE. This CDR3 is built from 15 residues. The J segment lost 3 bases and the V segment lost 4 bases, leaving 9 bases of the junction unmatched. CDR3 sequence (DNA): TGTGCCAGCAGCACCAAAGGGCGGGGGAAAGAGACCCAGTACTTC. Translated: CASSTKGRGKETQYF.

The rearrangement uses TRBV5-1 and TRBJ2-5; D unresolved. Near its end, the DNA agrees better with TRBJ2-7, so the J call may be wrong. This CDR3 has 13 residues. Germline V gene data show CDR1 as SGHRS and CDR2 as YFSETQ. The CDR3 loop is CASSLGQVYEQYF. The CDR3 DNA is TGCGCCAGCAGCTTGGGGCAGGTCTACGAGCAGTACTTC.